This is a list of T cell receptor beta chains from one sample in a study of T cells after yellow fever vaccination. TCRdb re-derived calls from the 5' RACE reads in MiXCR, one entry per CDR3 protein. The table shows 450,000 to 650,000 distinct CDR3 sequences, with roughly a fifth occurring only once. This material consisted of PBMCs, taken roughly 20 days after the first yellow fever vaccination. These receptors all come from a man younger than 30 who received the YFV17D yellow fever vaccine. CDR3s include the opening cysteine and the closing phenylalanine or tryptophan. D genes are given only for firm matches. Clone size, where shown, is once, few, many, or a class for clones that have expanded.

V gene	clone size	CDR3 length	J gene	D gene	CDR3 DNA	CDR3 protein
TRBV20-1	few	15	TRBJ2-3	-	TGCAGTGCTACTGGGACTTTAGCACCGGCAGATACGCAGTATTTT	CSATGTLAPADTQYF
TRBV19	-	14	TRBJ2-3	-	TGTGCCAGTAGTATAAACCCCAGGGTCGATACGCAGTATTTT	CASSINPRVDTQYF
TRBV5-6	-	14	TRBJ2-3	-	TGTGCCAGCGGACCCGGGCTCCCTTGCGATACGCAGTATTTT	CASGPGLPCDTQYF
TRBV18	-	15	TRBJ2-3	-	TGTGCCAGCTCACCGCAGGAAGGGGCAGCAGATACGCAGTATTTT	CASSPQEGAADTQYF
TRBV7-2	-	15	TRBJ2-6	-	TGTGCCAGCGCCTTCAGTTTCTCTGGGGCCAACGTCCTGACTTTC	CASAFSFSGANVLTF
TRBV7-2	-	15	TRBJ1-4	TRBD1	TGTGCCAGCAGCCAAACACAGGGGATTAATGAAAAACTGTTTTTT	CASSQTQGINEKLFF
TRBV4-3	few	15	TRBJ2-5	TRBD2	TGCGCCAGCAGCCTTGGACTAGCGGACGGGGGGACCCAGTACTTC	CASSLGLADGGTQYF
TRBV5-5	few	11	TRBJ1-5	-	TGTGCCAGCAGCGCCGGAAGGGATAAGCATTTT	CASSAGRDKHF
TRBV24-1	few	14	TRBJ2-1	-	TGTGCCACCAGTGAGGGGTTAGCCTCCGGGGAGCAGTTCTTC	CATSEGLASGEQFF
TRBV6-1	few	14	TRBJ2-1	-	TGTGCCAGCACCGCGTCGGGGACCTACCGTGAGCAGTTCTTC	CASTASGTYREQFF
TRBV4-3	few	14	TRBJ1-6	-	TGCGCCAGCAGCCAATGGGGGCGAGGGTCACCCCTCCACTTT	CASSQWGRGSPLHF
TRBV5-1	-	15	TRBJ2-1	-	TGCGCCAGCAGCCCCCTAGGGGGGGTCGTCAATGAGCAGTTCTTC	CASSPLGGVVNEQFF
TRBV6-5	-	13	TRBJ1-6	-	TGTGCCAGCAGTTACTCGAAGGTTTCACCCCTCCACTTT	CASSYSKVSPLHF
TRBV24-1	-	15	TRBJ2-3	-	TGTGCCACCAGTGATATACAGGGTATTGCGGATACGCAGTATTTT	CATSDIQGIADTQYF
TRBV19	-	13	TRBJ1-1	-	TGTGCCAGTAGTATCTGGGGGAACACTGAAGCTTTCTTT	CASSIWGNTEAFF
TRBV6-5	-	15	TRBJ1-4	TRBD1	TGTGCCAGCAGTTTCGGGACAGGTCGGGGTGAAAAACTGTTTTTT	CASSFGTGRGEKLFF
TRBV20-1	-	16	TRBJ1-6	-	TGCAGTGCTAGAGATTTGGGGCAGGGGTATAATTCACCCCTCCACTTT	CSARDLGQGYNSPLHF
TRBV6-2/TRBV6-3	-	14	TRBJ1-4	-	TGTGCCAGCAGCCTCCAACTCGGTGTTGAAAAACTGTTTTTT	CASSLQLGVEKLFF
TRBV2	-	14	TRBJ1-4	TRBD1	TGTGCCACTGATAAACAGGGGGCTAATGAAAAACTGTTTTTT	CATDKQGANEKLFF
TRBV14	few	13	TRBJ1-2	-	TGTGCCAGCAGCCAAGGACAGAGATATGGCTACACCTTC	CASSQGQRYGYTF
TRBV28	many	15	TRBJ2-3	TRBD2	TGTGCCAGCAGTCTAGCGGGGGCCAACACAGATACGCAGTATTTT	CASSLAGANTDTQYF
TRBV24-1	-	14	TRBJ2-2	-	TGTGCCACCAGTGAGGGGACGTGGACCGGGGAGCTGTTTTTT	CATSEGTWTGELFF
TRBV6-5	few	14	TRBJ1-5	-	TGTGCCAGCAGTTACTTAGGGGGTAGTCAGCCCCAGCATTTT	CASSYLGGSQPQHF
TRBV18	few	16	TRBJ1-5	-	TGTGCCAGCTCACCGCGACAGCCGGATAGCAATCAGCCCCAGCATTTT	CASSPRQPDSNQPQHF
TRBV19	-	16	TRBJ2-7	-	TGTGCCAGTAGCTCCGCCGGGTCTCGCCGGGTGAGGGAGCAGTACTTC	CASSSAGSRRVREQYF